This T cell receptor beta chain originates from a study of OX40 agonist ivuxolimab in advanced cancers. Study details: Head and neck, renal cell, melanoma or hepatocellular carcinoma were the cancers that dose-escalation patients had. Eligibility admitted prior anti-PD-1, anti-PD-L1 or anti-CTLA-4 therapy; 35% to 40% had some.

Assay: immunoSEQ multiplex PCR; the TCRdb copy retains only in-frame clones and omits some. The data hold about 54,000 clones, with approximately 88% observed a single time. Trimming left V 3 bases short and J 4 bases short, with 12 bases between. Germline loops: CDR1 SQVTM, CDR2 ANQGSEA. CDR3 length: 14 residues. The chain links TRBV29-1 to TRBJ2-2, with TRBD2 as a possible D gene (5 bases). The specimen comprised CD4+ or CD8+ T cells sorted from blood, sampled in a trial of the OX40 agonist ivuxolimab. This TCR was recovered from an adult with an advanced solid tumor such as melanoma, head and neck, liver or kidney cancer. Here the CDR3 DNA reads TGCAGCGTTGAGAGGGCCATGGGCACCGGGGAGCTGTTTTTT. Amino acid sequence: CSVERAMGTGELFF.